Here is one TCR beta chain with its context. Its antigen is unknown. The sample comes from a study of cytomegalovirus exposure and HLA in healthy donors. Whole-study results and caveats: A later analysis reportedly found that, within productive TCRs, an Asian-associated ancestry cluster had fewer N-insertions than the mean observed across the roughly 670 donors. Earlier findings revealed that most TCR beta V segments proved productive either about 90% or about 30% of the time.

It was with 60 Vbeta and 13 Jbeta primers that the PCR ran. Sequencing used immunoSEQ multiplex PCR; TCRdb keeps in-frame clones, though not all of them. Of 100,000 to 150,000 clones in the sample, roughly a tenth are singletons; the top ten hold around 4.6%. The sequenced sample was PBMCs. This TCR came from a woman aged 18-30 years in good health and CMV-seropositive.

CDR3 coding DNA: TGTGCCAGCAGCCAAGATGAGGCAGTGTGGTTCTACGAGCAGTACTTC. It specifies CASSQDEAVWFYEQYF. This chain joins TRBV14 and TRBJ2-7, with D unclear. CDR3 length: 16 amino acids. Per the germline V gene, CDR1 is SGHDN and CDR2 is FVKESK. V gave up 0 bases and J gave up 3 bases, with 15 bases separating them.